Listed below are T cell receptor beta chains from one sample, sequenced in a study of breast tumors, draining lymph nodes, adjacent tissues. Each CDR3 protein gets one entry after TCRdb re-called the multiplex PCR reads with MiXCR. The table includes about 130,000 distinct CDR3 sequences, 21% detected once. Sequenced material: axillary lymph node tissue. These receptors were obtained from a female donor with breast cancer. Some clones in this sample may be carry-over from other donors' samples. Both conserved end residues are part of each CDR3. D genes are given only for firm matches. Clone size is given for some rows only: seen once, a few or many times, or a class if the clone is expanded.

cdr3_nt cdr3_aa v_call d_call clone_size j_call
TGTGCCAGTAAAGGATCTCGCGGAAACACCGGGGAGCTGTTTTTT CASKGSRGNTGELFF TRBV19 . many TRBJ2-2
TGTGCCAGCAGCTTCAACAGGGTCGATGAGCAGTTCTTC CASSFNRVDEQFF TRBV7-8 . many TRBJ2-1
TGTGCCAGCAGTTTTGGAGGGCCCCACAATGAGCAGTTCTTC CASSFGGPHNEQFF TRBV28 . few TRBJ2-1
TGTGCCAGCAGTGAAGCTTTCGGACAAGTACAAGAGACCCAGTACTTC CASSEAFGQVQETQYF TRBV6-1 . . TRBJ2-5
TGCGCCAGCAGCCAAGCGCACCAGAGCTCCTACGAGCAGTACTTC CASSQAHQSSYEQYF TRBV4-1 . many TRBJ2-7
TGTGCCAGCAGTTCCACCCTGGATACGCAGTATTTT CASSSTLDTQYF TRBV5-8 . many TRBJ2-3
TGCAGCGTTGACGGCGGGGACGCGAACACCGGGGAGCTGTTTTTT CSVDGGDANTGELFF TRBV29-1 . many TRBJ2-2
TGTGCCAGCAGTTTACTAGTTAATGAGCAGTTCTTC CASSLLVNEQFF TRBV28 . few TRBJ2-1
TGTGCCAGCTCACCCGGGCTTCAGAACGAGCAGTACTTC CASSPGLQNEQYF TRBV18 . many TRBJ2-7
TGTGCCGGCAGCCAGGACGTTGGACAGATCACAGATACGCAGTATTTT CAGSQDVGQITDTQYF TRBV3-1 . . TRBJ2-3
TGTGCCAGCAGCGCATGGGGAAGCTCCTACGAGCAGTACTTC CASSAWGSSYEQYF TRBV9 . many TRBJ2-7
TGTGCCAGCAGTTTATCTCCTTCGGGCTTCGGAAACACCATATATTTT CASSLSPSGFGNTIYF TRBV28 . few TRBJ1-3
TGTGCCAGCAAAGGACAGGGGATACAGCCCCAGCATTTT CASKGQGIQPQHF TRBV6-6 TRBD1 few TRBJ1-5
TGCAGTGCTAGTAAGGGTTACGAGCAGTACTTC CSASKGYEQYF TRBV20-1 . many TRBJ2-7
TGTGCCAGCCTCCCTCCTGGCTCCTCTGGAAACACCATATATTTT CASLPPGSSGNTIYF TRBV7-9 . few TRBJ1-3
TGCGCCAGCAGCCGAGAAGGCGCGGGGGCCGGTACCGGGGAGCTGTTTTTT CASSREGAGAGTGELFF TRBV4-1 . many TRBJ2-2
TGTGCCAGCAGCGAGGACGTAGTCTCCTATAATTCACCCCTCCACTTT CASSEDVVSYNSPLHF TRBV9 . many TRBJ1-6
TGTGCCAGCTCCGACGCGCGGGAGGGGTACAATGAGCAGTTCTTC CASSDAREGYNEQFF TRBV18 TRBD2 many TRBJ2-1
TGTGCCAGCAGCTTAGGGTACGGGGGGCCCTACAATGAGCAGTTCTTC CASSLGYGGPYNEQFF TRBV7-8 . many TRBJ2-1
TGTGCCAGCAGTTCCCTAACAGGGGGAACTAATGAAAAACTGTTTTTT CASSSLTGGTNEKLFF TRBV28 TRBD1 few TRBJ1-4
TGTGCCAGCAGCCTAAGCGGGAGGCCCTACAATGAGCAGTTCTTC CASSLSGRPYNEQFF TRBV28 TRBD2 few TRBJ2-1
TGCAGCGTTGAATCACTAGCGACAGGTTACAATGAGCAGTTCTTC CSVESLATGYNEQFF TRBV29-1 . many TRBJ2-1
TGTGCCAGCGGGACTAGCGGGAGTGTGAATGAGCAGTTCTTC CASGTSGSVNEQFF TRBV28 TRBD2 few TRBJ2-1
TGCGCCAGCAGATCCGGACAGGGCCCAAATGAAAAACTGTTTTTT CASRSGQGPNEKLFF TRBV5-1 TRBD1 many TRBJ1-4
TGTGCCAGCAGCCTAAGGACTAGCGGGCTGTTCTCCTACGAGCAGTACTTC CASSLRTSGLFSYEQYF TRBV7-8 TRBD2 many TRBJ2-7
TGTGCCAGCAGTTCCACCGGGACAGGCACAGATACGCAGTATTTT CASSSTGTGTDTQYF TRBV6-6 TRBD1 many TRBJ2-3
TGTGCCAGCACGGGCCCAGGGGTTAGCAATCAGCCCCAGCATTTT CASTGPGVSNQPQHF TRBV6-1 . few TRBJ1-5
TGTGCCAGCAGTGTGGCAGGGGGAGGGACGAACACTGAAGCTTTCTTT CASSVAGGGTNTEAFF TRBV2 TRBD1 . TRBJ1-1
TGTGCCAGCAGCGGGATGGGAACTGAAGCTTTCTTT CASSGMGTEAFF TRBV9 . few TRBJ1-1
TGCGCCAGCAGTGAGTTTGCAGGGGCTAACTACGAGCAGTACTTC CASSEFAGANYEQYF TRBV10-1 . many TRBJ2-7
TGTGCCAGCAGTTACTCGGGGGGCGGGACCTACGAGCAGTACTTC CASSYSGGGTYEQYF TRBV6-5 . many TRBJ2-7
TGTGCCATCAGGGACACTCGCTTTGGGAACACTGAAGCTTTCTTT CAIRDTRFGNTEAFF TRBV10-3 . . TRBJ1-1
TGCGCCAGCAGCCAAGAAAGCGGAAAGGGAGATACGCAGTATTTT CASSQESGKGDTQYF TRBV4-1 . many TRBJ2-3
TGTGCCAGCAGCCCTGGGAGGGATTCGCCCTCTGGGGCCAACGTCCTGACTTTC CASSPGRDSPSGANVLTF TRBV5-7 TRBD2 many TRBJ2-6
TGTGCCAGTAGTGACAGGAGTCAGCAGCCCCAGCATTTT CASSDRSQQPQHF TRBV19 . . TRBJ1-5
TGTGCCAGCAGGCCGATCGGCGTGACAGATACGCAGTATTTT CASRPIGVTDTQYF TRBV27 . many TRBJ2-3
TGTGCCAGCAGTTTTGGACTTCGATACAATGAGCAGTTCTTC CASSFGLRYNEQFF TRBV27 . many TRBJ2-1
TGTGCCAGCAGCCCGCTCCCCACAGATACGCAGTATTTT CASSPLPTDTQYF TRBV7-6 . many TRBJ2-3
TGCAGTGCTAGGCTGGCAGGGCGAGAGACCCAGCACTTC CSARLAGRETQHF TRBV20-1 . . TRBJ2-5
TGTGCCAGCAGTTTCACAGGGGTCTCTGGGGCCAACGTCCTGACTTTC CASSFTGVSGANVLTF TRBV28 TRBD1 . TRBJ2-6
TGTGCCAGCAGCTTAGCTAGCGGGAGCGGGGATGAGCAGTTCTTC CASSLASGSGDEQFF TRBV7-3 TRBD2 many TRBJ2-1
TGTGCCAGCAGGCAACACGGTGGAGGGAGCAAAAACATTCAGTACTTC CASRQHGGGSKNIQYF TRBV6-6 . few TRBJ2-4
TGTGCCAGCAGCCAAACCGGACAGGTACAAGAGACCCAGTACTTC CASSQTGQVQETQYF TRBV5-4 TRBD1 few TRBJ2-5
TGTGCCAGCAGCCAACGGTCCCGCGGCAATGAGCAGTTCTTC CASSQRSRGNEQFF TRBV4-2 . many TRBJ2-1
TGTGCCAGCAGCTTACGGCCGGTCGAATCCGGTGAGCAGTTCTTC CASSLRPVESGEQFF TRBV11-2 . many TRBJ2-1
TGTGCCAGCAGTTTATTGGCGGGTCTTAACACCGGGGAGCTGTTTTTT CASSLLAGLNTGELFF TRBV28 . . TRBJ2-2
TGTGCCAGCAAGCTTCCGGGACTAGCGGGAGGGCGTCAAGATACGCAGTATTTT CASKLPGLAGGRQDTQYF TRBV28 TRBD2 . TRBJ2-3
TGTGCCAGCAGCCAAGAGGCTTGGGACCCCAAGAGCTCCTACAATGAGCAGTTCTTC CASSQEAWDPKSSYNEQFF TRBV14 . many TRBJ2-1
TGTGCCAGCGGGTCAGCGGGAGCGGGGGGCGATGAGCAGTTCTTC CASGSAGAGGDEQFF TRBV27 TRBD2 . TRBJ2-1
TGTGCCAGCAGCTTGGGGGACAGGAGTAATTCACCCCTCCACTTT CASSLGDRSNSPLHF TRBV5-6 TRBD1 many TRBJ1-6
TGTGCCTGGAGTATGAAGGGGGCTACCGGGGAGCTGTTTTTT CAWSMKGATGELFF TRBV30 TRBD1 many TRBJ2-2
TGTGCCAGCAGTCCCTCTGGGGCAGGGGGCAAAAAACTGTTTTTT CASSPSGAGGKKLFF TRBV12-3/TRBV12-4 TRBD1 many TRBJ1-4
TGTGCCAGCAGTGACGGGGGGGGGGAATGGTACAATGAGCAGTTCTTC CASSDGGGEWYNEQFF TRBV27 TRBD2 . TRBJ2-1
TGTGCCAGCTGGACAGGTGCCAGTGAAAAACTGTTTTTT CASWTGASEKLFF TRBV28 TRBD1 . TRBJ1-4
TGTGCCAGCAGCCTCAGAGGGGGGGGCCAGGATACGCAGTATTTT CASSLRGGGQDTQYF TRBV12-3/TRBV12-4 . many TRBJ2-3
TGTGCCAGCAGCCAATACGCCATAGGGGAAAAACTGTTTTTT CASSQYAIGEKLFF TRBV3-1 . many TRBJ1-4